The 8 T cell receptor beta chains reported below all come from one sample, sequenced in a study of T cell repertoires in cytomegalovirus infection. These receptors are not linked to any known antigen. TCRdb processed the reads anew with MiXCR; each CDR3 protein has one entry. The table records 450,000 to 550,000 distinct CDR3 sequences, 40% to 50% of them present only once. Source: cultured PBMCs, taken from culture after CMV antigen stimulation. The receptor source for this set is a human donor in good health (CMV status not recorded). Some clones in this sample may be carry-over from other donors' samples.

In its sample, this clonotype was seen a few times. J is TRBJ2-1 and V is TRBV4-1; 9 positions match TRBD1. Germline values: CDR1 MGHRA, CDR2 YSYEKL. The CDR3 runs to 14 residues. J gave up 7 bases and V 5 bases, and 6 bases lay outside the gene matches. CDR3 amino acids: CASSDGTGRNEQFF. For the CDR3, the DNA is TGCGCCAGCAGCGACGGGACAGGGAGAAATGAGCAGTTCTTC.

This clonotype was seen repeatedly, ten times or more. The chain carries TRBV7-8 and TRBJ1-2, with a tentative D call TRBD1 (6 bases). Trimming shortened V by 4 bases and J by 6 bases, and 9 bases separated the two germline ends. The CDR3 extends over 12 amino acids. Germline loops: CDR1 SGHVS, CDR2 FQNEAQ. For the CDR3, the DNA is TGTGCCAGCAGCTGGGCAGGGGATGGCTACACCTTC. It is translated as CASSWAGDGYTF.

At least ten counts were recorded for this clonotype. The V gene is TRBV7-2, the J gene TRBJ2-1; D not resolved. This CDR3 comprises 13 residues. In germline, CDR1 is SGHTA, CDR2 FQGNSA. The V gene lost 1 base and the J gene lost 5 bases, with 6 bases spanning the gap. CDR3 in amino acids: CASSLGHNNEQFF. The CDR3 DNA follows: TGTGCCAGCAGCTTAGGACACAACAATGAGCAGTTCTTC.

V and J are TRBV4-2 and TRBJ1-2, with TRBD1 identical over 7 bases. V trimming: 0 bases; J trimming: 3 bases; junction bases outside the gene matches: 10. From germline, CDR1 is LGHNA and CDR2 YNFKEQ. CDR3 length: 17 amino acids. The CDR3 DNA sequence: TGTGCCAGCAGCCAAGATTTAATGAGAGGACAGGACTATGGCTACACCTTC. Translated: CASSQDLMRGQDYGYTF.

This clonotype was counted only a few times. This chain connects TRBV27 to TRBJ1-1, with 12 bases aligning to TRBD1. This CDR3 comprises 15 residues. Trimming removed 5 bases from V and 4 bases from J; junction bases left unmatched: 5. Germline CDR1 MNHEY, CDR2 SMNVEV (reference sequence). The CDR3: CASSLRGQGATEAFF. DNA for the CDR3: TGTGCCAGCAGTCTCCGGGGACAGGGGGCCACTGAAGCTTTCTTT.

The J gene is TRBJ2-7, the V gene TRBV5-1, with 7 bases identical to TRBD1. Germline trimming cut 3 bases from V and 1 base from J; bases unmatched to any gene: 7. The CDR3 is made up of 15 amino acids. In germline, CDR1 is SGHRS, CDR2 YFSETQ. The CDR3 sequence: CASSWGTERSYEQYF. CDR3 coding DNA: TGCGCCAGCAGCTGGGGGACAGAAAGATCCTACGAGCAGTACTTC.

The CDR3 region is CASRLTGAGNQPQHF. CDR3 sequence (DNA): TGTGCCAGCCGACTAACAGGGGCGGGCAATCAGCCCCAGCATTTT. The chain has TRBV2 and TRBJ1-5, with TRBD1 matching 7 bases. CDR1 is SNHLY and CDR2 is FYNNEI in the germline V gene. The CDR3 runs 15 residues. V trimming: 8 bases; J trimming: 2 bases; junction bases outside the gene matches: 9.

The gene calls are TRBV11-2 and TRBJ2-3; D might be TRBD2 (6 bases). Per the germline V gene, CDR1 is SGHAT and CDR2 is FQNNGV. Trimming took off 6 bases at V and 0 bases at J, with 16 bases between the two ends. CDR3 size: 16 residues. CDR3 coding DNA: TGTGCCAGCAGACGGGTCCGCGGAGGGAGCACAGATACGCAGTATTTT. Protein product: CASRRVRGGSTDTQYF.